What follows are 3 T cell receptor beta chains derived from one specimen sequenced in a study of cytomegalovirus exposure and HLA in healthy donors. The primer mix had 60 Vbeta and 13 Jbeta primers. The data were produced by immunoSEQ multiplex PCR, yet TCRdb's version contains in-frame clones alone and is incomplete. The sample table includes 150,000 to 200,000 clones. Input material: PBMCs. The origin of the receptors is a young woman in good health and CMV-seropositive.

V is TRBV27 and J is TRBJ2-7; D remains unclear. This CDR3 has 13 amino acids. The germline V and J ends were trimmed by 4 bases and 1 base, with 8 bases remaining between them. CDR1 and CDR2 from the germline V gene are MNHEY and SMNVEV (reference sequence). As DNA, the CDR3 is TGTGCCAGCAGTTGGGCCGGATCCTACGAGCAGTACTTC. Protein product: CASSWAGSYEQYF.

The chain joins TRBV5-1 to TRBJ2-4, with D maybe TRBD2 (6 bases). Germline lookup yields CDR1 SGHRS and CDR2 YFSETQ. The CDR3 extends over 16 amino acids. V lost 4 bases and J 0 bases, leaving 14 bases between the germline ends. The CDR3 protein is CASSPISGLAKNIQYF. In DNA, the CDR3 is TGCGCCAGCAGCCCCATAAGCGGGTTAGCCAAAAACATTCAGTACTTC. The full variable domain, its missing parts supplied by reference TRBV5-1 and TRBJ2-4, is KAGVTQTPRYLIKTRGQQVTLSCSPISGHRSVSWYQQTPGQGLQFLFEYFSETQRNKGNFPGRFSGRQFSNSRSEMNVSTLELGDSALYLCASSPISGLAKNIQYFGAGTRLSVL.

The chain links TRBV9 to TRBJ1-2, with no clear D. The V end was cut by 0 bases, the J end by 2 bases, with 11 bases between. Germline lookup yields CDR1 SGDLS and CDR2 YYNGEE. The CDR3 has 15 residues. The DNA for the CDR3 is TGTGCCAGCAGCGTAGGGTCTTCGGGAAACTATGGCTACACCTTC. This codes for CASSVGSSGNYGYTF.